Sequencing of this TCR beta chain was carried out in a study of graft-versus-host responses after intestinal transplantation. The method was immunoSEQ multiplex PCR; TCRdb's version includes in-frame clones alone and lacks a portion of them. The table records 15,000 to 20,000 clones, over 75% of them present only once. V gave up 0 bases and J gave up 10 bases, with 9 bases separating them. The CDR3 runs 12 residues. Germline CDR1 SGHKS, CDR2 YYEKEE (reference sequence). The source material was PBMCs, sampled 14 days after transplant. The TCR comes from a human patient who received an intestinal transplant, so some T cells may come from the graft donor. The gene calls are TRBV5-5 and TRBJ2-3; no clear D. The CDR3 protein is CASSLGGSAQYF. CDR3 DNA: TGTGCCAGCAGCTTGGGGGGAAGTGCGCAGTATTTT.